This T cell receptor (beta chain) originates from a study of T cell changes during pregnancy in multiple sclerosis. This clone was detected once. Here immunoSEQ multiplex PCR was the method, and the copy in TCRdb shows in-frame clones only, minus some. The repertoire holds 65,000 to 90,000 clones, with roughly 92% as singletons. The CDR3 loop spans 14 amino acids. The V and J ends lost 4 bases and 6 bases respectively, with 12 bases between them. CDR1 and CDR2 from the germline V gene are LNHDA and SQIVND (reference sequence). This clonotype was sampled from a female donor with multiple sclerosis, enrolled in a pregnancy study. The sequenced sample was peripheral blood, obtained before pregnancy. This rearrangement joins TRBV19 to TRBJ2-2; D is undetermined. CDR3 residues: CASSSGFLPGELFF. The CDR3 coding sequence is TGTGCCAGTAGTAGCGGCTTCCTTCCCGGGGAGCTGTTTTTT.